These T cell receptor beta chains were read from a single sample in a study of Graves' ophthalmopathy and Graves' hyperthyroidism. Each CDR3 protein is one row after TCRdb ran MiXCR on the multiplex PCR reads. The data show 230,000 or so distinct CDR3 sequences, less than 55% seen once. Sequenced material: peripheral blood. Receptors originate from an adult man with Graves' ophthalmopathy. Each CDR3 is given with its conserved first and last residue. A D gene is named only where the DNA matches it firmly. Only part of the rows carry a size: once, few, many, or a class if the clone is expanded.

CDR3 protein	CDR3 DNA	clone size	V gene	J gene	D gene
CATPPVVAVGGYTF	TGTGCCACTCCTCCCGTCGTAGCGGTGGGTGGCTACACCTTC	-	TRBV2	TRBJ1-2	-
CASRAATNEKLFF	TGCGCCAGCAGGGCAGCAACTAATGAAAAACTGTTTTTT	-	TRBV7-8	TRBJ1-4	-
CASSFSSSGNQPQHF	TGTGCCAGCAGCTTTTCGTCCTCGGGCAATCAGCCCCAGCATTTT	-	TRBV7-9	TRBJ1-5	-
CAWRAVEGQETQYF	TGTGCCTGGAGGGCCGTGGAGGGCCAGGAGACCCAGTACTTC	-	TRBV30	TRBJ2-5	-
CASSYEGYGYTF	TGTGCCAGCAGTTACGAAGGATATGGCTACACCTTC	-	TRBV12-3/TRBV12-4	TRBJ1-2	-
CSARDLAGGQETQYF	TGCAGTGCTAGAGACTTAGCGGGGGGCCAAGAGACCCAGTACTTC	-	TRBV20-1	TRBJ2-5	TRBD2
CASSRGLHWDRYGYTF	TGCGCCAGCAGCAGGGGACTCCACTGGGACAGGTATGGCTACACCTTC	once	TRBV5-1	TRBJ1-2	TRBD1
CASSYGGGAGANVLTF	TGTGCCAGCAGTTACGGGGGGGGAGCCGGGGCCAACGTCCTGACTTTC	-	TRBV6-6	TRBJ2-6	TRBD2
CSVSLSSYEQYF	TGCAGTGTTTCCCTAAGCTCCTACGAGCAGTACTTC	-	TRBV20-1	TRBJ2-7	-
CASRPRSTNEKLFF	TGCGCCAGCAGACCGAGGTCAACTAATGAAAAACTGTTTTTT	few	TRBV5-1	TRBJ1-4	-
CASSSGRTGELFF	TGTGCCAGCTCTAGCGGGAGAACCGGGGAGCTGTTTTTT	-	TRBV2	TRBJ2-2	TRBD2
CASSAGSDTYEQYF	TGTGCCAGCAGTGCGGGTAGTGATACCTACGAGCAGTACTTC	few	TRBV2	TRBJ2-7	-
CASSPLDRVFAGYTF	TGTGCCAGCAGTCCCCTAGACAGGGTCTTTGCTGGCTACACCTTC	many	TRBV25-1	TRBJ1-2	TRBD1
CASSPSATGERGYTF	TGTGCCAGCAGCCCGTCAGCGACAGGGGAACGAGGCTACACCTTC	many	TRBV7-9	TRBJ1-2	TRBD1
CASSIGDRVFPEAFF	TGTGCCAGTAGTATTGGGGACAGGGTCTTTCCTGAAGCTTTCTTT	-	TRBV19	TRBJ1-1	TRBD1
CASSLAQGAQETQYF	TGTGCTAGCAGCTTAGCGCAGGGAGCGCAAGAGACCCAGTACTTC	many	TRBV7-7	TRBJ2-5	-
CASSEKHTQYF	TGTGCCAGCAGTGAAAAGCATACGCAGTATTTT	-	TRBV2	TRBJ2-3	-
CSVKAGDTEAFF	TGCAGCGTTAAGGCGGGGGACACTGAAGCTTTCTTT	once	TRBV29-1	TRBJ1-1	-
CASSLAGPWDEKLFF	TGTGCCAGCAGCTTAGCGGGACCCTGGGACGAAAAACTGTTTTTT	-	TRBV7-2	TRBJ1-4	-
CASSPGTVGAYEQYF	TGTGCCAGCAGCCCCGGGACCGTGGGGGCCTACGAGCAGTACTTC	-	TRBV7-8	TRBJ2-7	-
CASIDSTYEQYF	TGTGCCAGCATTGACAGTACTTACGAGCAGTACTTC	-	TRBV2	TRBJ2-7	-
CATSETGGQGQETQYF	TGTGCCACCAGTGAAACCGGGGGACAGGGCCAAGAGACCCAGTACTTC	many	TRBV24-1	TRBJ2-5	TRBD1
CASSSRDTKKYF	TGTGCCAGTAGTTCAAGGGACACGAAGAAGTACTTC	-	TRBV19	TRBJ2-7	-
CSARVGADTEAFF	TGCAGTGCTAGAGTTGGGGCGGACACTGAAGCTTTCTTT	-	TRBV20-1	TRBJ1-1	-
CSVAGTTQYGYTF	TGCAGCGTCGCCGGGACGACCCAATATGGCTACACCTTC	few	TRBV29-1	TRBJ1-2	-
CASSSRGTGELFF	TGTGCCAGCAGCTCTCGGGGGACCGGGGAGCTGTTTTTT	-	TRBV7-6	TRBJ2-2	-
CASSSWTSGRYEQYF	TGTGCCAGCAGCTCGTGGACTAGCGGGAGGTACGAGCAGTACTTC	-	TRBV11-1	TRBJ2-7	TRBD2
CASSSASGRTSYEQYF	TGTGCCAGCAGCTCAGCTAGCGGGAGGACCTCCTACGAGCAGTACTTC	-	TRBV7-9	TRBJ2-7	TRBD2
CASSQDGQTNQPQHF	TGTGCCAGCAGCCAAGATGGACAAACCAATCAGCCCCAGCATTTT	-	TRBV5-5	TRBJ1-5	-
CASSIAGVTNTGELFF	TGTGCCAGTTCGATAGCGGGAGTAACGAACACCGGGGAGCTGTTTTTT	-	TRBV19	TRBJ2-2	TRBD2
CASSLGGKGGYTF	TGTGCCAGCAGCTTAGGAGGGAAGGGTGGCTACACCTTC	-	TRBV7-2	TRBJ1-2	-
CASSGGRGANVLTF	TGTGCCAGCAGCGGAGGGAGAGGGGCCAACGTCCTGACTTTC	many	TRBV9	TRBJ2-6	-
CASSSGGWDTEAFF	TGTGCCAGCAGTTCCGGGGGGTGGGACACTGAAGCTTTCTTT	few	TRBV6-5	TRBJ1-1	-
CSVARGGGTEAFF	TGCAGCGTTGCCAGGGGGGGAGGCACTGAAGCTTTCTTT	-	TRBV29-1	TRBJ1-1	TRBD1
CASSRGTGSGKQFF	TGTGCCAGCAGCAGGGGGACAGGGTCCGGGAAGCAGTTCTTC	-	TRBV7-4	TRBJ2-1	TRBD1
CASSFWTGGNQPQHF	TGTGCCAGCAGCTTTTGGACAGGGGGCAATCAGCCCCAGCATTTT	few	TRBV7-3	TRBJ1-5	TRBD1
CATSASAPGPQHF	TGTGCCACCAGTGCATCGGCGCCAGGGCCCCAGCATTTT	-	TRBV24-1	TRBJ1-5	-
CASRQQGTGNTIYF	TGTGCCAGCAGACAACAGGGGACTGGAAACACCATATATTTT	-	TRBV3-1	TRBJ1-3	TRBD1
CAIALGQGSLSGANVLTF	TGTGCCATCGCCCTTGGACAGGGCTCCTTATCAGGGGCCAACGTCCTGACTTTC	-	TRBV10-3	TRBJ2-6	TRBD1
CSVGRAKGYTF	TGCAGCGTTGGACGTGCGAAGGGCTACACCTTC	medium-sized	TRBV29-1	TRBJ1-2	-
CASSQDRVWNTEAFF	TGTGCCAGCAGCCAAGACAGGGTATGGAACACTGAAGCTTTCTTT	-	TRBV7-9	TRBJ1-1	TRBD1
CASSLVEGQYSNQPQHF	TGTGCCAGCAGTTTGGTGGAGGGACAGTATAGCAATCAGCCCCAGCATTTT	-	TRBV12-3/TRBV12-4	TRBJ1-5	TRBD1
CASSYSKLSLNF	TGTGCCAGCAGTTACTCGAAACTAAGCCTGAACTTC	-	TRBV6-5	TRBJ2-5	-
CASSLLRGFGDNSPLHF	TGTGCCAGCAGCTTATTACGAGGGTTCGGCGATAATTCACCCCTCCACTTT	many	TRBV7-9	TRBJ1-6	-
CASSESGDRGYEQYF	TGCGCCAGCAGTGAGTCGGGGGACAGGGGCTACGAGCAGTACTTC	few	TRBV10-1	TRBJ2-7	TRBD1
CASSLARQDGYTF	TGTGCCAGCAGTTTAGCACGCCAGGATGGCTACACCTTC	few	TRBV27	TRBJ1-2	-
CASSRDSHTGELFF	TGTGCCAGCTCTAGGGACAGCCATACCGGGGAGCTGTTTTTT	few	TRBV5-5	TRBJ2-2	TRBD1
CASSPDRARPLHF	TGTGCCAGCAGCCCGGACAGGGCTCGACCCCTCCACTTT	-	TRBV9	TRBJ1-6	TRBD1
CASSQDQGRDNQPQHF	TGCGCCAGCAGCCAAGATCAGGGTCGTGACAATCAGCCCCAGCATTTT	few	TRBV4-1	TRBJ1-5	-
CASTPGQASIYGYTF	TGTGCCAGCACCCCCGGACAGGCCTCCATTTATGGCTACACCTTC	-	TRBV2	TRBJ1-2	TRBD1